The 6 T cell receptor beta chains in this list originate from one sample, sequenced in a study of cytomegalovirus exposure and HLA in healthy donors (dated by TCRdb to 2016 to 2017). The library was made by the immunoSEQ multiplex PCR assay. For the multiplex PCR, a mixture combining 60 forward primers for TCR Vbeta segments and 13 reverse primers for TCR Jbeta segments was used. Not all clones reach the TCRdb copy of this immuneACCESS table, which keeps in-frame sequences only. Checked studies attribute under half of the gap to unresolved V genes and leave the rest unexplained. In all, the sample holds some 99,000 clones, and about 76% of those were seen once. 2.2% of the sample lies in the top ten. The sample comprised PBMCs. These receptors originate from a woman aged 25 to 39 in good health and CMV-seronegative.

The rearrangement uses TRBV6-1 and TRBJ2-7, with D hard to call. V gave up 2 bases and J gave up 4 bases, with 6 bases separating them. The CDR3 runs 12 residues. Germline V CDR1 and CDR2: MNHNS, SASEGT. The chain's CDR3 is CASSEPTYEQYF. Here the CDR3 DNA reads TGTGCCAGCAGTGAACCGACTTACGAGCAGTACTTC.

This clone was seen a handful of times. The chain carries TRBV18 and TRBJ2-2, with 9 nucleotides matching TRBD1. Germline V gene data show CDR1 as KGHSH and CDR2 as LQKENI. The CDR3 is 14 amino acids. V shed 1 base and J 7 bases; nucleotides not matched to a gene: 1. CDR3 bases: TGTGCCAGCTCACCACGGGACAGGGACGGGGAGCTGTTTTTT. It yields the protein CASSPRDRDGELFF.

V is TRBV5-4 and J is TRBJ1-4, with 12 bases that match TRBD1. V was pared by 3 bases and J by 2 bases, with 2 bases of the junction left unmatched. Germline CDR1 reads SGHNT; CDR2 reads YYREEE (reference sequence). The CDR3 contains 16 residues. The CDR3 reads CASSWDRGRTNEKLFF. In DNA form, the CDR3 reads TGTGCCAGCAGCTGGGACAGGGGGCGCACTAATGAAAAACTGTTTTTT.

In this sample, this clone turned up a few times. The chain combines TRBV14 with TRBJ2-3; 7 bases fit TRBD2. With V trimmed by 5 bases and J by 0 bases, 14 bases remained unmatched. CDR1 SGHDN and CDR2 FVKESK come from the germline V gene. The CDR3 contains 18 residues. CDR3 loop: CASSELKAWTRSTDTQYF. The CDR3, as DNA: TGTGCCAGCAGCGAGTTGAAAGCCTGGACTAGGAGCACAGATACGCAGTATTTT.

The chain recombines TRBV19 with TRBJ2-1, with 7 bases lining up with TRBD1. The germline V gene encodes CDR1 LNHDA and CDR2 SQIVND (reference sequence). The V segment lost 7 bases and the J segment 1 base; nucleotides outside the gene matches: 7. This CDR3 has 15 residues. CDR3 bases: TGTGCCAGTACCCCGACAGGGAATTCCTACAATGAGCAGTTCTTC. Its protein product is CASTPTGNSYNEQFF.

J is TRBJ1-1 and V is TRBV5-1; D unresolved. This CDR3 spans 15 amino acids. Germline CDR1 SGHRS, CDR2 YFSETQ. Trimming shortened V by 4 bases and J by 0 bases, and 13 bases separated the two germline ends. The CDR3 DNA reads TGCGCCAGCAGCCCCACGGGGAGCATGAACACTGAAGCTTTCTTT. Protein: CASSPTGSMNTEAFF.